Listed here are 29 T cell receptor beta chains from one sample, sequenced in a study of monozygotic twins with inflammatory bowel disease. Using the 5' RACE reads, TCRdb records one entry per CDR3 protein without DNA. This listing includes fewer than 550,000 distinct CDR3 sequences. The sequencing sample was made of blood. The receptors shown here come from a human donor with ulcerative colitis or Crohn's disease, or a healthy co-twin of an affected twin (not recorded which).

The genes are TRBV6-5 and TRBJ2-7; the D call from TCRdb, TRBD1, cannot be confirmed without DNA. The CDR3 has 12 amino acids. Per germline, CDR1 MNHEY and CDR2 SVGAGI. The CDR3: CASSVQGAEQYF.

The rearrangement links TRBV5-6 to TRBJ1-5; without DNA, the TCRdb call of TRBD1 cannot be checked. The CDR3 length is 14 residues. Germline-derived CDR1 and CDR2 are SGHDT and YYEEEE. CDR3 in amino acids: CASSLGQGIQPQHF.

V usage is TRBV11-3 and J usage is TRBJ2-2; TCRdb's assignment of TRBD1 cannot be checked, as there is no DNA. CDR3 length equals 15 residues. Germline V gene data show CDR1 as SGHNT and CDR2 as YENEEA. The CDR3 region is CASSLTGVGTGELFF.

This chain connects TRBV19 to TRBJ2-2; TCRdb calls TRBD2, which cannot be checked without DNA. Germline lookup yields CDR1 LNHDA and CDR2 SQIVND (reference sequence). The length of the CDR3 is 15 residues. CDR3 amino acids: CASKGGRENTGELFF.

The V gene is TRBV4-2, the J gene TRBJ2-5; TCRdb's D call of TRBD1 is untestable without DNA. This CDR3 spans 16 amino acids. Germline V gives CDR1 LGHNA, CDR2 YNFKEQ. This chain's CDR3 is CASSQSLTGGAKTQYF.

The chain employs TRBV27 and TRBJ2-5; the TCRdb D gene call, TRBD1, has no DNA to confirm it. Germline-derived CDR1 and CDR2 are MNHEY and SMNVEV (reference sequence). The CDR3 is 13 amino acids. CDR3 region: CASRKTGRETQYF.

The V call is TRBV29-1, the J call TRBJ2-3; checking the TCRdb D call of TRBD2 is not possible without DNA. The CDR3 loop spans 19 amino acids. Per germline, CDR1 SQVTM and CDR2 ANQGSEA. This chain's CDR3 is CSVEDLGGRAPSRRDTQYF.

The rearrangement uses TRBV20-1 and TRBJ2-1; TCRdb designates TRBD2, a call that cannot be tested without DNA. This CDR3 has 14 residues. Germline loops: CDR1 DFQATT, CDR2 SNEGSKA (reference sequence). The CDR3 sequence is CSARRRGGTDEQFF.

The genes are TRBV19 and TRBJ1-1; TCRdb's D call of TRBD1 is untestable without DNA. The CDR3 extends over 15 amino acids. Germline V gene data show CDR1 as LNHDA and CDR2 as SQIVND (reference sequence). The CDR3 spells CASSDRGPRNTEAFF.

This chain links TRBV6-1 with TRBJ2-3; lacking DNA, the TRBD1 call made by TCRdb goes unchecked. This CDR3 has 14 amino acids. Germline V gene data show CDR1 as MNHNS and CDR2 as SASEGT. The CDR3 here is CASLLGGTMDTQYF.

V usage is TRBV3-1 and J usage is TRBJ1-1. The germline CDR1 and CDR2 sequences are LGHDT and YNNKEL (reference sequence). The CDR3 is 14 residues long. The CDR3 sequence: CASSLRSRNTEAFF.

The chain combines TRBV10-3 with TRBJ2-5; absent DNA, TCRdb's TRBD2 call cannot be checked. CDR3 length: 20 residues. Germline CDR1 and CDR2: ENHRY and SYGVKD. This CDR3 reads CAISESRAGLAGGVGETQYF.

The CDR3 loop reads CASSPAGQPNVDTF. V usage is TRBV5-1 and J usage is TRBJ1-2; TCRdb returns TRBD1, unconfirmable since there is no DNA. Germline V gene sequence: CDR1 SGHRS, CDR2 YFSETQ. This CDR3 region has 14 residues. Variable domain in full (rest from reference TRBV5-1 and TRBJ1-2): KAGVTQTPRYLIKTRGQQVTLSCSPISGHRSVSWYQQTPGQGLQFLFEYFSETQRNKGNFPGRFSGRQFSNSRSEMNVSTLELGDSALYLCASSPAGQPNVDTFGSGTRLTVV.

The genes are TRBV5-1 and TRBJ1-5; TCRdb designates TRBD1, a call that cannot be tested without DNA. The CDR3 has 15 amino acids. The V gene's germline CDR1 is SGHRS and CDR2 YFSETQ. The CDR3 is CASSQTGASNQPQHF.

The V gene is TRBV3-1, the J gene TRBJ1-2. CDR3 length: 14 amino acids. Looked up from germline, CDR1 is LGHDT and CDR2 is YNNKEL (reference sequence). The CDR3 reads CASSQEFGVDGYTF.

The rearrangement links TRBV20-1 to TRBJ1-1; TCRdb lists TRBD1, though no DNA is available to test this call. This CDR3 has 14 amino acids. Germline V gives CDR1 DFQATT, CDR2 SNEGSKA (reference sequence). This CDR3 reads CSARERTVNTEAFF.

The CDR3 is CASSQEGGRGEKLFF. V is TRBV3-1 and J is TRBJ1-4; checking the TCRdb D call of TRBD1 is not possible without DNA. The germline gives CDR1 LGHDT, CDR2 YNNKEL (reference sequence). CDR3 size: 15 residues.

This chain links TRBV4-1 with TRBJ2-7; TCRdb selects TRBD1, and the lack of DNA leaves this call unchecked. This CDR3 has 14 residues. CDR1 and CDR2 from the germline V gene are MGHRA and YSYEKL. CDR3 in amino acids: CASSLSTGTYEQYF.

V usage is TRBV19 and J usage is TRBJ2-5; TCRdb selects TRBD1, and the lack of DNA leaves this call unchecked. The CDR3 is 14 residues long. The germline V gene has CDR1 LNHDA and CDR2 SQIVND (reference sequence). CDR3 protein: CASSPKTRRETQYF.

The rearrangement links TRBV20-1 to TRBJ2-3. Germline values: CDR1 DFQATT, CDR2 SNEGSKA (reference sequence). This CDR3 comprises 14 residues. The CDR3: CSARDFPHTDTQYF.

This rearrangement joins TRBV5-1 to TRBJ2-1; TCRdb lists TRBD2, though no DNA is available to test this call. The CDR3 runs to 15 residues. CDR1 SGHRS and CDR2 YFSETQ come from the germline V gene. Here the CDR3 reads CASSLVLSSGNEQFF.

The genes are TRBV18 and TRBJ1-6; TCRdb returns TRBD1, unconfirmable since there is no DNA. CDR3 length: 15 residues. The germline CDR1 and CDR2 sequences are KGHSH and LQKENI. The CDR3 here is CASSEQGQGTSPLHF.

This chain connects TRBV6-1 to TRBJ1-2; lacking DNA, the TRBD1 call made by TCRdb goes unchecked. The CDR3 has 14 residues. Looked up from germline, CDR1 is MNHNS and CDR2 is SASEGT. The CDR3 loop is CASSRTGGLTGYTF.

V is TRBV10-3 and J is TRBJ2-1. The CDR3 runs 16 residues. Germline V gives CDR1 ENHRY, CDR2 SYGVKD. The CDR3 protein is CAISEQRISSYNEQFF.

The V gene is TRBV5-1, the J gene TRBJ2-5; without DNA, the TCRdb call of TRBD1 cannot be checked. Germline CDR1 SGHRS, CDR2 YFSETQ. The CDR3 sequence is 15 residues long. The CDR3 reads CASSLDRGHQETQYF.

The chain uses TRBV30 and TRBJ2-7. In germline, CDR1 is GTSNPN, CDR2 SVGIG (reference sequence). This CDR3 is built from 11 residues. CDR3 sequence: CAWGRNYEQYF. The entire variable domain, with the rest obtained from reference TRBV30 and TRBJ2-7, is as follows: SQTIHQWPATLVQPVGSPLSLECTVEGTSNPNLYWYRQAAGRGLQLLFYSVGIGQISSEVPQNLSASRPQDRQFILSSKKLLLSDSGFYLCAWGRNYEQYFGPGTRLTVT.

The rearrangement links TRBV6-5 to TRBJ1-1; TCRdb returns TRBD1, unconfirmable since there is no DNA. Germline V gene data show CDR1 as MNHEY and CDR2 as SVGAGI. The CDR3 has 16 amino acids. The CDR3: CASSYGQGGTNTEAFF.

The CDR3 spells CASSPSATEAFF. The chain has TRBV3-1 and TRBJ1-1. CDR3 length: 12 amino acids. CDR1 and CDR2 from the germline V gene are LGHDT and YNNKEL (reference sequence).

The chain is built from TRBV7-9 and TRBJ1-1; TCRdb calls TRBD1, which cannot be checked without DNA. The CDR3 spans 15 residues. CDR1 and CDR2 (germline): SEHNR, FQNEAQ (reference sequence). CDR3 sequence: CASSSDFRGNTEAFF.